This T cell receptor beta chain was profiled in a study of identical twins. This clonotype was seen a handful of times. Via MiXCR, TCRdb re-called the 5' RACE reads, giving one row per CDR3 protein. Of about 890,000 distinct CDR3 sequences in the sample, more than 9% are singletons; the top ten hold around 1.6%. These same records also appear under a second study, on yellow fever vaccine responses in identical twins.

This receptor was taken from a woman aged 18-29 years in good health. The sample comprised PBMCs.

CDR3 DNA: TGTGCCAGCAGTCCCGGGACAGGGAACACAGATACGCAGTATTTT. This sequence encodes CASSPGTGNTDTQYF. This chain joins TRBV2 and TRBJ2-3, with 9 bases lining up with TRBD1. J lost 2 bases, V lost 5 bases, and 5 bases had no gene match. The CDR3 length is 15 residues. Germline-derived CDR1 and CDR2 are SNHLY and FYNNEI.